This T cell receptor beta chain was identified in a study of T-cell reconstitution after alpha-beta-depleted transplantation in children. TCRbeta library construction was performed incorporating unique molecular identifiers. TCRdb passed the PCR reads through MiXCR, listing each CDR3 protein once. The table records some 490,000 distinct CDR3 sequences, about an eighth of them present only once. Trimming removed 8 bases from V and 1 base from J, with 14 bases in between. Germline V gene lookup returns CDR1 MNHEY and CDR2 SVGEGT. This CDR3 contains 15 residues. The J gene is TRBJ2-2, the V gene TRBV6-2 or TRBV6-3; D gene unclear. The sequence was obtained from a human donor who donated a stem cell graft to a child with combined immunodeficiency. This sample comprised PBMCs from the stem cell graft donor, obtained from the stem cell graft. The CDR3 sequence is CASGSPNRNTGELFF. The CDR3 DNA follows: TGTGCCAGCGGGTCCCCGAATCGGAACACCGGGGAGCTGTTTTTT.